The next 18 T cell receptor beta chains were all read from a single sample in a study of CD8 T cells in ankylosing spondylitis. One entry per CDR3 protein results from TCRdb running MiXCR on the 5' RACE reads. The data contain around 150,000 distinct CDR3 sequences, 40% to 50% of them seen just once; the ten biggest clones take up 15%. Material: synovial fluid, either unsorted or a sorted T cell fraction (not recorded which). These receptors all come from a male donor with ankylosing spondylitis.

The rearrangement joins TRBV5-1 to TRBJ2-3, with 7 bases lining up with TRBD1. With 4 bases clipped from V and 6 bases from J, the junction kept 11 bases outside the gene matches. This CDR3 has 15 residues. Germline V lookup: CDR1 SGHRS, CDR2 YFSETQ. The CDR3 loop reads CASSGAGTVLDTQYF. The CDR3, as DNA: TGCGCCAGCAGCGGAGCCGGGACAGTATTGGATACGCAGTATTTT. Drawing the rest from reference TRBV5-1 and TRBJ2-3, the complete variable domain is KAGVTQTPRYLIKTRGQQVTLSCSPISGHRSVSWYQQTPGQGLQFLFEYFSETQRNKGNFPGRFSGRQFSNSRSEMNVSTLELGDSALYLCASSGAGTVLDTQYFGPGTRLTVL.

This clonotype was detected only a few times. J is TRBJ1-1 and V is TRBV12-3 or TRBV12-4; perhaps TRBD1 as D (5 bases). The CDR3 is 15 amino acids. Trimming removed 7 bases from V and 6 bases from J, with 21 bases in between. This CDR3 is CASIVGGGDFSEAFF. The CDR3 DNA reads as TGTGCCAGCATTGTGGGGGGAGGTGATTTCTCTGAAGCTTTCTTT.

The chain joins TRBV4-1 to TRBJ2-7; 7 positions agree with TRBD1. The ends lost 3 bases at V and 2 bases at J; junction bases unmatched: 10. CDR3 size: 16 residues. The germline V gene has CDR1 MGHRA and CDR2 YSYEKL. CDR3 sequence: CASSHHDAGTAYEQYF. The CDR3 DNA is TGCGCCAGCAGCCACCACGACGCCGGGACAGCCTACGAGCAGTACTTC.

In DNA form, the CDR3 reads TGTGCCAGCAGTTTGGGATCCGTTGACGGCTACGAGCAGTACTTC. Translation gives CASSLGSVDGYEQYF. V is TRBV12-3 or TRBV12-4 and J is TRBJ2-7; D is unresolved. The length of the CDR3 is 15 residues. The germline V and J ends were trimmed by 3 bases and 3 bases, with 15 bases remaining between them.

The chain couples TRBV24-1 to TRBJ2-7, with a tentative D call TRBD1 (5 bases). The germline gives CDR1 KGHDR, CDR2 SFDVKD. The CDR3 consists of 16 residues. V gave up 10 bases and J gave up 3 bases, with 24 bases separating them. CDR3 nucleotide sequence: TGTGCCACTATGGAATACAGGCCCCGCATCATCTACGAGCAGTACTTC. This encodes CATMEYRPRIIYEQYF.

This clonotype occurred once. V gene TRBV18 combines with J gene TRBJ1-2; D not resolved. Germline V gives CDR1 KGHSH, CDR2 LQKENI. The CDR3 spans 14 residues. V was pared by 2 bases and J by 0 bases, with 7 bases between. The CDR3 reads CASSPRLANYGYTF. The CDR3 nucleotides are TGTGCCAGCTCACCAAGGCTCGCTAACTATGGCTACACCTTC.

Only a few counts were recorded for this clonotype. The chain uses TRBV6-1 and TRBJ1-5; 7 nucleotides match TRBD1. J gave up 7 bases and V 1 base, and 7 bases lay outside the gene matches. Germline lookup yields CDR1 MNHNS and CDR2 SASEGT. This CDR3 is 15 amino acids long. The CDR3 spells CASSEEQGVGQPQHF. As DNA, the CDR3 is TGTGCCAGCAGTGAAGAGCAGGGGGTGGGGCAGCCCCAGCATTTT.

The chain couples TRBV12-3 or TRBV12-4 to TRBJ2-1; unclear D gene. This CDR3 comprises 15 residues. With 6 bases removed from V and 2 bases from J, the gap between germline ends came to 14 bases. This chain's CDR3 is CASSGTSAPYNEQFF. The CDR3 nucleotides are TGTGCCAGCAGCGGAACCTCCGCCCCCTACAATGAGCAGTTCTTC.

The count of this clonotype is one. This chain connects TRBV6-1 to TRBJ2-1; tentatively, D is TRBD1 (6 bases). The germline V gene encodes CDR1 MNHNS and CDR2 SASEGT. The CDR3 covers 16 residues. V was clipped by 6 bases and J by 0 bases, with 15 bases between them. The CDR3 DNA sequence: TGTGCCAGCAGGTGTACCGGGACAAACTCCTACAATGAGCAGTTCTTC. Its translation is CASRCTGTNSYNEQFF.

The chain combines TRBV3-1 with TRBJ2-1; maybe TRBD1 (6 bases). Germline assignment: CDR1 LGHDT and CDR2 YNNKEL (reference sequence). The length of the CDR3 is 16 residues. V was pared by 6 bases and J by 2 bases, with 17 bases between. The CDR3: CASSRWGPEPYNEQFF. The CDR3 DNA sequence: TGTGCCAGCAGTCGGTGGGGGCCCGAGCCCTACAATGAGCAGTTCTTC.

The CDR3 loop reads CASSQDLAGATYNEQFF. The CDR3 bases are TGTGCCAGCAGCCAAGATTTAGCGGGCGCTACCTACAATGAGCAGTTCTTC. The V gene is TRBV4-2, the J gene TRBJ2-1, with 7 bases fitting TRBD2. The V gene's germline CDR1 is LGHNA and CDR2 YNFKEQ. CDR3 length equals 17 residues. Unmatched junction bases numbered 7, after V lost 0 bases and J lost 2 bases.

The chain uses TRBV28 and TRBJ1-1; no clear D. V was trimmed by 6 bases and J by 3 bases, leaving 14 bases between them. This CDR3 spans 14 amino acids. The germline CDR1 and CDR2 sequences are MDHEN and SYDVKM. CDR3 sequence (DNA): TGTGCCAGCAGCCTCGATGTGATGGACACTGAAGCTTTCTTT. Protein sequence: CASSLDVMDTEAFF.

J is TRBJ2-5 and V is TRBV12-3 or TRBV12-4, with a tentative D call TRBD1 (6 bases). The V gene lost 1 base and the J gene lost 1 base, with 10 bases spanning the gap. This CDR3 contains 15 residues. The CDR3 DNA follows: TGTGCCAGCAGTTTAGGGACAGAAATCCAAGAGACCCAGTACTTC. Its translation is CASSLGTEIQETQYF.

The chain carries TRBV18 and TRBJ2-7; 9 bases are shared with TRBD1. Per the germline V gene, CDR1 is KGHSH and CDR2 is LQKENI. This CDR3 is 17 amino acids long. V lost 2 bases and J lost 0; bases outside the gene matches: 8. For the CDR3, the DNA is TGTGCCAGCTCACCAATGGACAGGGGTCCCAGCTCCTACGAGCAGTACTTC. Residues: CASSPMDRGPSSYEQYF. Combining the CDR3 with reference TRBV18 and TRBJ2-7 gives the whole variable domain NAGVMQNPRHLVRRRGQEARLRCSPMKGHSHVYWYRQLPEEGLKFMVYLQKENIIDESGMPKERFSAEFPKEGPSILRIQQVVRGDSAAYFCASSPMDRGPSSYEQYFGPGTRLTVT.

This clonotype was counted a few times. This CDR3 reads CACGDRGTEAFF. The CDR3 DNA reads as TGCGCCTGCGGGGACAGGGGGACTGAAGCTTTCTTT. V gene TRBV4-1 combines with J gene TRBJ1-1; 11 nucleotides align to TRBD1. The length of the CDR3 is 12 residues. From germline, CDR1 is MGHRA and CDR2 YSYEKL. V lost 11 bases, J lost 5 bases, and 4 bases stayed unmatched.

CDR3 DNA sequence: TGCGCCAGCAGCCCATGGGGCCTCGCTAACTATGGCTACACCTTC. It is translated as CASSPWGLANYGYTF. This rearrangement joins TRBV5-1 to TRBJ1-2; D might be TRBD1 (5 bases). V was cut by 4 bases and J by 0 bases, with 13 bases left in between. Germline lookup yields CDR1 SGHRS and CDR2 YFSETQ. The CDR3 is made up of 15 amino acids.

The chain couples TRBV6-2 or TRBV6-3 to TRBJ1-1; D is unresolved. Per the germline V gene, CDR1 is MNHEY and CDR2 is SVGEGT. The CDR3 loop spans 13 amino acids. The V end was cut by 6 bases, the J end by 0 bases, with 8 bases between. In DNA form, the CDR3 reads TGTGCCAGCAGAAACAGAATGAACACTGAAGCTTTCTTT. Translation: CASRNRMNTEAFF.

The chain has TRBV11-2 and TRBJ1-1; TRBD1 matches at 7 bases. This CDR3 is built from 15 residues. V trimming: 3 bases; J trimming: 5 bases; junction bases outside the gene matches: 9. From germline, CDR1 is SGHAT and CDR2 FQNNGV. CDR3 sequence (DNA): TGTGCCAGCAGCTTTTTTCAGGGGGTGCGGACTGAAGCTTTCTTT. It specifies CASSFFQGVRTEAFF.